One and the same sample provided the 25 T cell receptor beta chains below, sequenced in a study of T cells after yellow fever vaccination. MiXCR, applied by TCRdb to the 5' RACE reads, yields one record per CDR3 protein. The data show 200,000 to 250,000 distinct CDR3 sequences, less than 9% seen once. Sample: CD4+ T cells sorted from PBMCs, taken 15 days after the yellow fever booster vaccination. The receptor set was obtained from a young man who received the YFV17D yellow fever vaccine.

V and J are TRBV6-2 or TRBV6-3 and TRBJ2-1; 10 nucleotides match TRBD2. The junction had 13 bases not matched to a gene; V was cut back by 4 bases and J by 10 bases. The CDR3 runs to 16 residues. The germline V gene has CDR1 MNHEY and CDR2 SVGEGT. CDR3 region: CASSFPTSGRGHEQFF. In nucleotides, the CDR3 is TGTGCCAGCAGTTTCCCGACTAGCGGGCGGGGTCACGAGCAGTTCTTC.

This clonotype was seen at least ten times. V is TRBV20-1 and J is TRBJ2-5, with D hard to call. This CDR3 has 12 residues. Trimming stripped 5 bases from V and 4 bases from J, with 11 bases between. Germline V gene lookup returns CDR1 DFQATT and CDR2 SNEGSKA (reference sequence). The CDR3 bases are TGCAGTGCTCCGGCTCCGGGAGAGACCCAGTACTTC. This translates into CSAPAPGETQYF.

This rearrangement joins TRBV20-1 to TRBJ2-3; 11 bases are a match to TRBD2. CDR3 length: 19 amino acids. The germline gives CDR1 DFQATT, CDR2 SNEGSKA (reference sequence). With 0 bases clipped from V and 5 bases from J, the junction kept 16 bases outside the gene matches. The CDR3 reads CSARDQAASGRTREDTQYF. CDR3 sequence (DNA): TGCAGTGCTAGAGATCAGGCGGCTAGCGGGAGGACTAGGGAAGATACGCAGTATTTT.

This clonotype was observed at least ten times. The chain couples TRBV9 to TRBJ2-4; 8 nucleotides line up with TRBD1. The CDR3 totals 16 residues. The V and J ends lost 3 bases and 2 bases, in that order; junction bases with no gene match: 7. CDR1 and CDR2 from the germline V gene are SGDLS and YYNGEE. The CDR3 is CASSELRQGTKNIQYF. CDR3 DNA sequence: TGTGCCAGCAGCGAACTTCGACAGGGGACCAAAAACATTCAGTACTTC.

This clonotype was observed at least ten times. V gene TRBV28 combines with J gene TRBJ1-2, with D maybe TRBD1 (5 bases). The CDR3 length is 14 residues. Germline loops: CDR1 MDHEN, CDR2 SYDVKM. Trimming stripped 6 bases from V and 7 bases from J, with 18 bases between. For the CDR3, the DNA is TGTGCCAGCAGCCCCCCCCACGGGGCCAGTGGCTACACCTTC. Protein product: CASSPPHGASGYTF.

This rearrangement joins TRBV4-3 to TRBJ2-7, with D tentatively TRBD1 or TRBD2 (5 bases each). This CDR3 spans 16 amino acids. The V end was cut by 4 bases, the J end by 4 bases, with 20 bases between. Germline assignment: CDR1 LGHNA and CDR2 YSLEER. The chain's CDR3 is CASSLQEGRRAYEQYF. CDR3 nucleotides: TGCGCCAGCAGCCTTCAAGAGGGGAGAAGGGCGTACGAGCAGTACTTC.

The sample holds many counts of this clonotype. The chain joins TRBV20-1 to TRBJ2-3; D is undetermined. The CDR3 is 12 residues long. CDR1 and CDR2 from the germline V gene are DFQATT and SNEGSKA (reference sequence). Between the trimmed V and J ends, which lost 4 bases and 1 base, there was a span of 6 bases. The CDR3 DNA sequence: TGCAGTGCTATTGCGCGCACAGATACGCAGTATTTT. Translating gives CSAIARTDTQYF.

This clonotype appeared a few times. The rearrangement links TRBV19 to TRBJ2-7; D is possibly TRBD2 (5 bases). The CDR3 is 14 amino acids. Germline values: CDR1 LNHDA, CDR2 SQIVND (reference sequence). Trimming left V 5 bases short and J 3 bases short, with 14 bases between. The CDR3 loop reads CASSPPGSYYEQYF. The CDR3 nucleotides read TGTGCCAGTAGTCCACCGGGATCCTACTACGAGCAGTACTTC. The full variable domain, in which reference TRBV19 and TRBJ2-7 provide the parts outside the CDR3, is DGGITQSPKYLFRKEGQNVTLSCEQNLNHDAMYWYRQDPGQGLRLIYYSQIVNDFQKGDIAEGYSVSREKKESFPLTVTSAQKNPTAFYLCASSPPGSYYEQYFGPGTRLTVT.

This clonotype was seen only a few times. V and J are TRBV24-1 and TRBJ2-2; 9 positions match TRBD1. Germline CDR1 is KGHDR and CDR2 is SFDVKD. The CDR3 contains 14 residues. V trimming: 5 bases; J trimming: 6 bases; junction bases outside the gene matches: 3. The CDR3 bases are TGTGCCACCAGTGGGACAGGGGCCCCCGGGGAGCTGTTTTTT. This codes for CATSGTGAPGELFF.

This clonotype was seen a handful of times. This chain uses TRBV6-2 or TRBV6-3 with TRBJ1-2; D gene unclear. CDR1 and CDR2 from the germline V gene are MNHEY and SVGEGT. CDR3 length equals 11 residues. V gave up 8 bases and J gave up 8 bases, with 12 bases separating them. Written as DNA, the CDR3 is TGTGCCAGCGGACGGCAGCAGGGCTACACCTTC. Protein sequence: CASGRQQGYTF.

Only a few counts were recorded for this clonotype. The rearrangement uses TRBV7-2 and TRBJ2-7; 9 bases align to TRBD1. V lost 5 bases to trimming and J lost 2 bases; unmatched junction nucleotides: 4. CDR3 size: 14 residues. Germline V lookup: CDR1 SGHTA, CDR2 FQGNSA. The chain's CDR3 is CASSTRQGAYEQYF. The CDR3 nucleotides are TGTGCCAGCAGCACTAGACAGGGGGCCTACGAGCAGTACTTC.

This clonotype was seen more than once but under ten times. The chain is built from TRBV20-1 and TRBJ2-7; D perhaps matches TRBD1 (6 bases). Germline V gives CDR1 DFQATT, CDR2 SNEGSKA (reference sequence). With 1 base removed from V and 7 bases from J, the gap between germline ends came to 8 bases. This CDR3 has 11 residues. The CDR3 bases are TGCAGTGCTAGAGTGGACAGAGAGCAGTACTTC. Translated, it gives CSARVDREQYF.

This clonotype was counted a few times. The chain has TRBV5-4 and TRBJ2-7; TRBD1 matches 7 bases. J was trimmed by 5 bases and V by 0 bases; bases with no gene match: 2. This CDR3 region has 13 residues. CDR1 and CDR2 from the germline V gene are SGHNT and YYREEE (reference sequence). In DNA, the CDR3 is TGTGCCAGCAGCTTGGACAGGGGCAACGAGCAGTACTTC. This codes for CASSLDRGNEQYF. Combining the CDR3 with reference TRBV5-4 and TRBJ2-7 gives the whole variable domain ETGVTQSPTHLIKTRGQQVTLRCSSQSGHNTVSWYQQALGQGPQFIFQYYREEENGRGNFPPRFSGLQFPNYSSELNVNALELDDSALYLCASSLDRGNEQYFGPGTRLTVT.

CDR3 DNA: TGTGCCATCAGGGGGTCCAGCAATCAGCCCCAGCATTTT. This encodes CAIRGSSNQPQHF. The genes are TRBV10-3 and TRBJ1-5, with D unclear. Germline lookup yields CDR1 ENHRY and CDR2 SYGVKD. The CDR3 is made up of 13 amino acids. The ends were cut back, 6 bases at V and 1 base at J, with 7 bases in the middle.

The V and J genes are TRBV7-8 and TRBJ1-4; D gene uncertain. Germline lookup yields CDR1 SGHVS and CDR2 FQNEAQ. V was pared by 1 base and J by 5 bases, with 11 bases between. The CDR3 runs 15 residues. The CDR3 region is CASSLEWLGNEKLFF. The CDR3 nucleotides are TGTGCCAGCAGCTTAGAGTGGTTGGGAAATGAAAAACTGTTTTTT.

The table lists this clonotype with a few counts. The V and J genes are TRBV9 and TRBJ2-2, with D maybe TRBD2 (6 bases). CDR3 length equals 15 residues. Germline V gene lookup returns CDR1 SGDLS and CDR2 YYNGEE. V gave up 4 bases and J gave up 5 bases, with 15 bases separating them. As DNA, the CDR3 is TGTGCCAGCAGCCCCCAGGAGGGTAAAACCGGGGAGCTGTTTTTT. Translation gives CASSPQEGKTGELFF.

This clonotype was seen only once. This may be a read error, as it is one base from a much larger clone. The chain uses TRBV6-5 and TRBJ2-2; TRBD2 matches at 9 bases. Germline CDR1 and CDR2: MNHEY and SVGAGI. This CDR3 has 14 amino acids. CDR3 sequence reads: CTSSYAGGTGELFF. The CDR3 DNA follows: TGTACCAGCAGTTATGCGGGGGGGACCGGGGAGCTGTTTTTT.

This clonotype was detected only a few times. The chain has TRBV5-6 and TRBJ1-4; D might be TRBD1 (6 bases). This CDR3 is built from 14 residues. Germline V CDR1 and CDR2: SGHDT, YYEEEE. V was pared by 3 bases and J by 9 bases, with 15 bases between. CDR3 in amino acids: CASSSRTVSKKLFF. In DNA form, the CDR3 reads TGTGCCAGCAGCTCCCGGACAGTTTCAAAAAAACTGTTTTTT.

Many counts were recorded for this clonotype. CDR3 DNA: TGCAGTGCTAGTAAAGGGCGCCGAGATGGCTACACCTTC. This sequence encodes CSASKGRRDGYTF. The chain is built from TRBV20-1 and TRBJ1-2; no definite D call. The CDR3 totals 13 residues. The V gene's germline CDR1 is DFQATT and CDR2 SNEGSKA (reference sequence). Trimming took off 3 bases at V and 6 bases at J, with 14 bases between the two ends.

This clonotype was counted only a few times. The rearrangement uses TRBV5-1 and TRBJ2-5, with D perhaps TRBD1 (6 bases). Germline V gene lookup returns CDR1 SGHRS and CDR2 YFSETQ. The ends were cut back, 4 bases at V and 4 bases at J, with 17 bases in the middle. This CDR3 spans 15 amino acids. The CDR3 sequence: CASSPMNRAGETQYF. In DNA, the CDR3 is TGCGCCAGCAGCCCCATGAACAGGGCAGGAGAGACCCAGTACTTC.

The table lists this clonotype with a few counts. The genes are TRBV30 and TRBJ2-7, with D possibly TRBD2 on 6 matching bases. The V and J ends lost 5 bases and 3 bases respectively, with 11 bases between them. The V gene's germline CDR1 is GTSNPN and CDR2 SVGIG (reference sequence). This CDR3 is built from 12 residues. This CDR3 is CAWHLSGYEQYF. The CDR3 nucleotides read TGTGCCTGGCACCTTAGCGGCTACGAGCAGTACTTC.

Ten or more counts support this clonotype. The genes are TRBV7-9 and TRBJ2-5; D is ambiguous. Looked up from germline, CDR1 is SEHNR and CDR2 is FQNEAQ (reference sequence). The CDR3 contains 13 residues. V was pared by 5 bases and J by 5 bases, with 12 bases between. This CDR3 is CASSPGRVETQYF. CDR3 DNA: TGTGCCAGCAGCCCCGGACGCGTGGAGACCCAGTACTTC.

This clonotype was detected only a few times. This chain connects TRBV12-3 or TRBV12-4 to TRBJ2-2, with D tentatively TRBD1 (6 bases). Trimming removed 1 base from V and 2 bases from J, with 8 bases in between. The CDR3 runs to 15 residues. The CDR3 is CASSLGQVNTGELFF. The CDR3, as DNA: TGTGCCAGCAGTTTAGGACAGGTTAACACCGGGGAGCTGTTTTTT.

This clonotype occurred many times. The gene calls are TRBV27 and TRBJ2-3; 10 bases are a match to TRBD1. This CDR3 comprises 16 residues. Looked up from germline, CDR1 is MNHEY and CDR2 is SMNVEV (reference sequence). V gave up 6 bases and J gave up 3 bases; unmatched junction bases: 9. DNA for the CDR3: TGTGCCAGCAGCCTTGCCGGGACAGGGGTAACAGATACGCAGTATTTT. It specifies CASSLAGTGVTDTQYF.

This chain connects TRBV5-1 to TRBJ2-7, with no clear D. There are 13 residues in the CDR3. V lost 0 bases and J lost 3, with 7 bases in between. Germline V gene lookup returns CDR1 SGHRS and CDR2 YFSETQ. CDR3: CASSLDLHYEQYF. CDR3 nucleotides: TGCGCCAGCAGCTTGGACCTTCACTACGAGCAGTACTTC.